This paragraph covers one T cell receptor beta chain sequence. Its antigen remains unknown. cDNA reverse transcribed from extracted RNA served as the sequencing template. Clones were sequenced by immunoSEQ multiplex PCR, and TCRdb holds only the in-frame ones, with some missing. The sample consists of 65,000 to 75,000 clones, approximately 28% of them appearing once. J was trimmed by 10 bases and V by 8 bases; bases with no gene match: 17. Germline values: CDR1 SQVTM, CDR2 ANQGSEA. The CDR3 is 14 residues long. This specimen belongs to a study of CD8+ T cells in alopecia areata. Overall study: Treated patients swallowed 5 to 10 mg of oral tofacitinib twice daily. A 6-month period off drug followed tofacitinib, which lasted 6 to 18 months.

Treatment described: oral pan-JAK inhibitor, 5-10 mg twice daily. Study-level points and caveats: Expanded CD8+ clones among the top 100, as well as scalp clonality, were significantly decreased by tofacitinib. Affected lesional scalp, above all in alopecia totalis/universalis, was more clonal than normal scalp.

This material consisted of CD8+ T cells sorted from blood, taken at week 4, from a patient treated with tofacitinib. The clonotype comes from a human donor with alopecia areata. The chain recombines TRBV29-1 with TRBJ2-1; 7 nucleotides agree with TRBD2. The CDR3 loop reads CSSQGGGALEEQFF. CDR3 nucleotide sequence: TGCAGCTCCCAGGGCGGGGGTGCCTTGGAGGAGCAGTTCTTC.